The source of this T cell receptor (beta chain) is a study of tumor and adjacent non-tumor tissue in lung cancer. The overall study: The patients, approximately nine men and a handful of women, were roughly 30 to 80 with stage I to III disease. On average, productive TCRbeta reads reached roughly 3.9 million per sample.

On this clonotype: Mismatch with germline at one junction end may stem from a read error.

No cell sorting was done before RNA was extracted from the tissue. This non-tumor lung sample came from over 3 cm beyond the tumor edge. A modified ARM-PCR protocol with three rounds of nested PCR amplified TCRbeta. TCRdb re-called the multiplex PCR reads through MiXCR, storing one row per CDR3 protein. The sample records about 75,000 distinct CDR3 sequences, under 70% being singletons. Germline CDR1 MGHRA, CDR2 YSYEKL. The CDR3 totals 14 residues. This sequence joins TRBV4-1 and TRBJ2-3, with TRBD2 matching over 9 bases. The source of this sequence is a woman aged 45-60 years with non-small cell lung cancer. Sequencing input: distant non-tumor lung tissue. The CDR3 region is CAGSGRVAGDTHYF. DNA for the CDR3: TGTGCCGGTTCAGGAAGGGTAGCGGGAGATACGCACTATTTT.